Presented here are 25 T cell receptor beta chains from one specimen sequenced in a study of cytomegalovirus exposure and HLA in healthy donors. PCR employed 60 Vbeta and 13 Jbeta primers. Clones were read by immunoSEQ multiplex PCR, and TCRdb kept only the in-frame ones, dropping some. The sample records about 140,000 clones, roughly 80% being singletons. Sequenced material: PBMCs. Receptors originate from a female donor in good health and CMV-seronegative.

The chain links TRBV27 to TRBJ2-3; 11 nucleotides align to TRBD2. CDR1 MNHEY and CDR2 SMNVEV come from the germline V gene (reference sequence). With 3 bases clipped from V and 2 bases from J, the junction kept 7 bases outside the gene matches. CDR3 length: 17 residues. The chain's CDR3 is CASSFHLAGGPTDTQYF. Here the CDR3 DNA reads TGTGCCAGCAGTTTTCATCTAGCGGGGGGCCCCACAGATACGCAGTATTTT.

This chain connects TRBV6-1 to TRBJ2-2, with 7 positions matching TRBD1. The germline V gene encodes CDR1 MNHNS and CDR2 SASEGT. The length of the CDR3 is 16 residues. V lost 4 bases and J lost 0; bases outside the gene matches: 5. Here the CDR3 DNA reads TGTGCCAGCAGTGCCGACAGGGTAACGAACACCGGGGAGCTGTTTTTT. Its translation is CASSADRVTNTGELFF.

The chain uses TRBV11-2 and TRBJ1-5; TRBD1 matches at 9 bases. The CDR3 contains 17 residues. CDR1 and CDR2 (germline): SGHAT, FQNNGV. The junction had 11 bases not matched to a gene; V was cut back by 4 bases and J by 4 bases. The CDR3 reads CASSSPTGTGRNQPQHF. The CDR3 DNA sequence: TGTGCCAGCAGCTCTCCTACCGGGACAGGGCGAAATCAGCCCCAGCATTTT.

In this sample, this clone turned up once. In DNA form, the CDR3 reads TGTGCCAGCAGTGCAATCCGGACAGTTAGCAATCAGCCCCAGCATTTT. It translates to CASSAIRTVSNQPQHF. The rearrangement links TRBV27 to TRBJ1-5; possibly TRBD1 for D (6 bases). The V gene's germline CDR1 is MNHEY and CDR2 SMNVEV (reference sequence). This CDR3 is 16 amino acids long. V was shortened by 5 bases and J by 0 bases, with 14 bases between the two germline ends.

V usage is TRBV7-6 and J usage is TRBJ2-1; 7 nucleotides line up with TRBD2. Germline V CDR1 and CDR2: SGHVS, FNYEAQ. Trimming removed 0 bases from V and 2 bases from J; junction bases left unmatched: 7. The CDR3 length is 17 residues. The CDR3 sequence is CASSLAWGRATYNEQFF. The CDR3 DNA reads TGTGCCAGCAGCTTAGCGTGGGGGAGGGCAACCTACAATGAGCAGTTCTTC.

This clone was counted a few times. The chain uses TRBV27 and TRBJ2-7; TRBD2 might be the D (5 bases). CDR1 is MNHEY, CDR2 SMNVEV, per germline (reference sequence). The CDR3 has 13 residues. Trimming left V 5 bases short and J 1 base short, with 9 bases between. CDR3 amino acids: CASSTRDSYEQYF. The DNA for the CDR3 is TGTGCCAGCAGTACCCGGGATTCCTACGAGCAGTACTTC.

The genes are TRBV7-8 and TRBJ2-1; 9 nucleotides match TRBD2. Germline V gene lookup returns CDR1 SGHVS and CDR2 FQNEAQ. The V segment lost 5 bases and the J segment 4 bases; nucleotides outside the gene matches: 6. There are 15 residues in the CDR3. The CDR3 sequence: CASSETSGLYNEQFF. CDR3 nucleotide sequence: TGTGCCAGCAGCGAAACTAGCGGGTTATACAATGAGCAGTTCTTC.

This clone was seen a few times. This sequence joins TRBV6-1 and TRBJ1-1; 7 bases line up with TRBD1. V lost 1 base to trimming and J lost 0 bases; unmatched junction nucleotides: 8. The CDR3 extends over 17 amino acids. Germline values: CDR1 MNHNS, CDR2 SASEGT. As DNA, the CDR3 is TGTGCCAGCAGTGAAGTATACCTTGGACAGGTGAACACTGAAGCTTTCTTT. It specifies CASSEVYLGQVNTEAFF.

This clone was detected a few times. The CDR3 reads CASSGGYSNQPQHF. DNA of the CDR3: TGTGCCAGCAGTGGAGGTTATAGCAATCAGCCCCAGCATTTT. The J gene is TRBJ1-5, the V gene TRBV2; D remains unclear. Trimming shortened V by 4 bases and J by 0 bases, and 7 bases separated the two germline ends. Germline V gene lookup returns CDR1 SNHLY and CDR2 FYNNEI. This CDR3 has 14 amino acids.

J is TRBJ1-4 and V is TRBV5-1; D is possibly TRBD1 (5 bases). V dropped 7 bases and J dropped 0 bases, with 10 bases sitting between them. This CDR3 comprises 14 residues. The V gene's germline CDR1 is SGHRS and CDR2 YFSETQ. The CDR3 sequence is CASGETATNEKLFF. CDR3 coding DNA: TGCGCCAGCGGCGAGACAGCAACTAATGAAAAACTGTTTTTT.

This clone has a handful of counts. The rearrangement links TRBV5-1 to TRBJ2-7; 9 bases fit TRBD1. V lost 7 bases and J lost 5; bases outside the gene matches: 7. The CDR3 contains 13 residues. CDR1 and CDR2 (germline): SGHRS, YFSETQ. Written as DNA, the CDR3 is TGCGCCAGCGGAAGGACAGGGGAGGACGAGCAGTACTTC. Translating it yields CASGRTGEDEQYF. The whole variable domain, remainder taken from reference TRBV5-1 and TRBJ2-7, is KAGVTQTPRYLIKTRGQQVTLSCSPISGHRSVSWYQQTPGQGLQFLFEYFSETQRNKGNFPGRFSGRQFSNSRSEMNVSTLELGDSALYLCASGRTGEDEQYFGPGTRLTVT.

This rearrangement joins TRBV27 to TRBJ1-2, with D possibly matching TRBD1 (5 bases). Germline assignment: CDR1 MNHEY and CDR2 SMNVEV (reference sequence). Trimming took 2 bases from V and 7 from J, leaving 11 bases between them. CDR3 length: 13 amino acids. The CDR3 loop is CASSLQGAGGYTF. The DNA of the CDR3 is TGTGCCAGCAGTTTACAAGGGGCTGGTGGCTACACCTTC.

Turning to this clone: Other DNA sequences of this sample code for an identical CDR3. The J gene is TRBJ2-5, the V gene TRBV9, with 11 bases that match TRBD1. V trimming: 5 bases; J trimming: 6 bases; junction bases outside the gene matches: 12. The CDR3 spans 16 residues. Germline CDR1 and CDR2: SGDLS and YYNGEE. CDR3 residues: CASSVKDRGLRKTQYF. For the CDR3, the DNA is TGTGCCAGCAGTGTAAAGGACAGGGGGCTGCGGAAGACCCAGTACTTC.

The chain couples TRBV18 to TRBJ1-1; TRBD1 aligns across 7 bases. The CDR3 is 14 amino acids. The V and J ends lost 4 bases and 3 bases, in that order; junction bases with no gene match: 5. Germline CDR1 KGHSH, CDR2 LQKENI. CDR3 amino acids: CASSRVGTDTEAFF. In nucleotides, the CDR3 is TGTGCCAGCTCACGGGTCGGGACAGACACTGAAGCTTTCTTT.

The genes are TRBV28 and TRBJ1-5; no clear D. The germline V gene has CDR1 MDHEN and CDR2 SYDVKM. CDR3 length: 13 residues. V was clipped by 4 bases and J by 4 bases, with 8 bases between them. The CDR3 nucleotides read TGTGCCAGCAGTTACTTGAATAATCAGCCCCAGCATTTT. This sequence encodes CASSYLNNQPQHF.

The V call is TRBV28, the J call TRBJ1-1; D may be TRBD1 (5 bases). V dropped 8 bases and J dropped 6 bases, with 19 bases sitting between them. The germline CDR1 and CDR2 sequences are MDHEN and SYDVKM. This CDR3 region has 14 residues. The DNA of the CDR3 is TGTGCCAGCGGCCCGGGGGGGGTGGGGGCTGAAGCTTTCTTT. Translation: CASGPGGVGAEAFF.

The rearrangement uses TRBV2 and TRBJ2-3, with D perhaps TRBD1 (5 bases). Germline V gives CDR1 SNHLY, CDR2 FYNNEI. V dropped 6 bases and J dropped 0 bases, with 10 bases sitting between them. This CDR3 is 14 amino acids long. The CDR3 here is CASRYRQSTDTQYF. For the CDR3, the DNA is TGTGCCAGCAGGTATCGACAGAGCACAGATACGCAGTATTTT. Looking up the rest from reference TRBV2 and TRBJ2-3 gives the full variable domain: EPEVTQTPSHQVTQMGQEVILRCVPISNHLYFYWYRQILGQKVEFLVSFYNNEISEKSEIFDDQFSVERPDGSNFTLKIRSTKLEDSAMYFCASRYRQSTDTQYFGPGTRLTVL.

The rearrangement links TRBV4-2 to TRBJ1-1; no firm D call. The CDR3 has 12 residues. Germline V lookup: CDR1 LGHNA, CDR2 YNFKEQ. V was cut by 3 bases and J by 7 bases, with 9 bases left in between. The CDR3 nucleotides are TGTGCCAGCAGCCAGATTGGCCTTGAAGCTTTCTTT. Translated, it gives CASSQIGLEAFF.

V gene TRBV7-9 combines with J gene TRBJ1-1; D ambiguous. The CDR3 is 16 amino acids. The germline V gene encodes CDR1 SEHNR and CDR2 FQNEAQ (reference sequence). Trimming shortened V by 1 base and J by 3 bases, and 15 bases separated the two germline ends. CDR3 DNA: TGTGCCAGCAGCTTAGAATTAGAGGTTCTAGACACTGAAGCTTTCTTT. This codes for CASSLELEVLDTEAFF.

For the CDR3, the DNA is TGTGCCAGCAGCCTTGGACAGGGGACTGAAGCTTTCTTT. It yields the protein CASSLGQGTEAFF. The chain carries TRBV6-1 and TRBJ1-1, with TRBD1 matching 9 bases. Trimming removed 6 bases from V and 5 bases from J; junction bases left unmatched: 4. CDR1 and CDR2 from the germline V gene are MNHNS and SASEGT. CDR3 length equals 13 residues.

V gene TRBV15 combines with J gene TRBJ2-7; 11 positions match TRBD1. The length of the CDR3 is 17 residues. Germline trimming cut 5 bases from V and 4 bases from J; bases unmatched to any gene: 13. The germline V gene encodes CDR1 LNHNV and CDR2 YYDKDF (reference sequence). The CDR3 sequence is CATSPGTGGRDSYEQYF. CDR3 sequence (DNA): TGTGCCACCAGCCCGGGGACAGGGGGACGAGACAGTTACGAGCAGTACTTC.

This sequence joins TRBV28 and TRBJ2-3, with 10 bases that match TRBD2. Germline CDR1 MDHEN, CDR2 SYDVKM. With V trimmed by 4 bases and J by 2 bases, 9 bases remained unmatched. The CDR3 totals 17 residues. CDR3 sequence: CASSSSFGLADTDTQYF. The CDR3 DNA reads as TGTGCCAGCAGTTCTTCTTTTGGACTAGCGGACACAGATACGCAGTATTTT.

V usage is TRBV6-4 and J usage is TRBJ2-1; no reliable D call. V was pared by 6 bases and J by 0 bases, with 12 bases between. The CDR3 contains 15 residues. Germline CDR1 is MRHNA and CDR2 is SNTAGT. The CDR3 nucleotides read TGTGCCAGCAGCGGTTTTGAGAGCTCCTACAATGAGCAGTTCTTC. It specifies CASSGFESSYNEQFF.

J is TRBJ2-5 and V is TRBV5-1; possible D gene TRBD2, 7 bases. CDR3 size: 17 residues. Germline-derived CDR1 and CDR2 are SGHRS and YFSETQ. V was trimmed by 0 bases and J by 5 bases, leaving 20 bases between them. The CDR3 here is CASSLDVSTGGAETQYF. CDR3 DNA: TGCGCCAGCAGCTTGGATGTCAGTACGGGGGGCGCGGAGACCCAGTACTTC.

The gene calls are TRBV5-6 and TRBJ2-5; 9 nucleotides match TRBD1. Looked up from germline, CDR1 is SGHDT and CDR2 is YYEEEE. The ends lost 4 bases at V and 4 bases at J; junction bases unmatched: 8. CDR3 size: 15 residues. The CDR3 DNA reads TGTGCCAGCAGCCAAGGACAGGGGTCCGGAGAGACCCAGTACTTC. Encoded protein: CASSQGQGSGETQYF.